The 31 T cell receptor beta chains given below trace back to one sample, sequenced in a study of CXCR3-negative and CXCR3-positive naive CD8 T cells. Study results and limitations: Compared with CXCR3-negative naive cells, CXCR3-positive naive cells showed more hydrophobic TRB CDR3s.

cDNA libraries for TRB were generated by 5' RACE incorporating UMI labels. TCRdb reprocessed the 5' RACE reads and stores each CDR3 protein as one record, lacking DNA. The data include about 120,000 distinct CDR3 sequences; the top ten clones carry roughly 0.35%. What these receptors recognize is not known. Sequenced input: naive CXCR3+ CD8+ T cells from blood. Subset described: CD45RO-CCR7+CD27+CD95- naive CD8+ T cells expressing CXCR3 (TNR3+). The receptors were sampled from a human donor in good health. Some clones in this sample may be carry-over from other donors' samples.

The chain couples TRBV4-1 to TRBJ2-7; as DNA is missing, the TRBD2 call by TCRdb cannot be tested. This CDR3 is 16 amino acids long. Germline lookup yields CDR1 MGHRA and CDR2 YSYEKL. The CDR3 sequence: CASSRGPQGSSYEQYF.

The CDR3: CASSQAGGEDGYTF. The chain links TRBV4-1 to TRBJ1-2; the TCRdb call, TRBD1, lacks DNA for checking. The CDR3 is 14 amino acids. CDR1 and CDR2 from the germline V gene are MGHRA and YSYEKL.

This chain uses TRBV20-1 with TRBJ1-1. The CDR3 has 13 residues. CDR1 DFQATT and CDR2 SNEGSKA come from the germline V gene (reference sequence). This CDR3 reads CSARVGPNTEAFF.

The chain has TRBV12-3 or TRBV12-4 and TRBJ2-3; TCRdb selects TRBD1, and the lack of DNA leaves this call unchecked. There are 15 residues in the CDR3. The CDR3 here is CASRAGPSNTDTQYF.

The rearrangement joins TRBV19 to TRBJ2-1; TCRdb outputs TRBD1, but without DNA this stays unchecked. CDR3 size: 16 residues. CDR1 and CDR2 from the germline V gene are LNHDA and SQIVND (reference sequence). The CDR3 here is CASSMFGTPSYNEQFF.

V gene TRBV11-2 combines with J gene TRBJ2-7; the D gene TCRdb calls, TRBD2, cannot be checked with no DNA. Germline values: CDR1 SGHAT, CDR2 FQNNGV. This CDR3 is built from 14 residues. The CDR3 reads CASSSGTRFYEQYF.

The gene calls are TRBV5-5 and TRBJ2-7; the TCRdb D gene call, TRBD2, has no DNA to confirm it. Germline V gene lookup returns CDR1 SGHKS and CDR2 YYEKEE (reference sequence). The length of the CDR3 is 15 residues. The CDR3 reads CASSLTSGGAGEQYF. The variable domain in full, with the rest retrieved from reference TRBV5-5 and TRBJ2-7, is DAGVTQSPTHLIKTRGQQVTLRCSPISGHKSVSWYQQVLGQGPQFIFQYYEKEERGRGNFPDRFSARQFPNYSSELNVNALLLGDSALYLCASSLTSGGAGEQYFGPGTRLTVT.

This chain uses TRBV6-5 with TRBJ2-2; TCRdb's D call, TRBD2, is unchecked because there is no DNA. From germline, CDR1 is MNHEY and CDR2 SVGAGI. There are 14 residues in the CDR3. CDR3: CASNSGSNTGELFF.

The chain recombines TRBV12-3 or TRBV12-4 with TRBJ2-2; TCRdb gives TRBD1 as the D gene, but with no DNA this cannot be confirmed. This CDR3 has 18 residues. The CDR3 is CASSLTGQRGQSTGELFF.

The chain recombines TRBV29-1 with TRBJ2-5; absent DNA, TCRdb's TRBD1 call cannot be checked. This CDR3 has 16 amino acids. Looked up from germline, CDR1 is SQVTM and CDR2 is ANQGSEA. CDR3 loop: CSVGTGTGFERKTQYF.

The chain links TRBV7-6 to TRBJ1-2; the TRBD1 assignment by TCRdb is unverifiable without DNA. Germline V gives CDR1 SGHVS, CDR2 FNYEAQ. This CDR3 has 16 residues. CDR3 amino acids: CASSLSGTALHYGYTF.

The chain has TRBV11-2 and TRBJ2-1; TCRdb lists TRBD2, though no DNA is available to test this call. The germline V gene has CDR1 SGHAT and CDR2 FQNNGV. This CDR3 has 17 residues. The CDR3 reads CASSLGLAGGPNNEQFF.

This chain joins TRBV12-3 or TRBV12-4 and TRBJ2-1; without DNA, the TCRdb call of TRBD1 cannot be checked. CDR3 size: 14 residues. CDR3 protein: CASRFEQGYNEQFF.

The rearrangement uses TRBV28 and TRBJ2-7. CDR3 length: 13 amino acids. CDR1 and CDR2 from the germline V gene are MDHEN and SYDVKM. The CDR3 reads CASSMTASYEQYF.

The chain recombines TRBV7-9 with TRBJ1-2. CDR1 and CDR2 (germline): SEHNR, FQNEAQ (reference sequence). The CDR3 covers 15 residues. CDR3: CASSLARNGGYGYTF.

The chain carries TRBV7-8 and TRBJ2-7. The CDR3 sequence is 16 residues long. Germline CDR1 is SGHVS and CDR2 is FQNEAQ. The CDR3 sequence is CASSLALWSSSYEQYF.

The V call is TRBV9, the J call TRBJ1-1; TCRdb gives TRBD1 as the D gene, but with no DNA this cannot be confirmed. CDR3 length: 15 amino acids. Germline V CDR1 and CDR2: SGDLS, YYNGEE. Here the CDR3 reads CASSVASGPGTEAFF.

V usage is TRBV2 and J usage is TRBJ2-2; the D call from TCRdb, TRBD1, cannot be confirmed without DNA. The CDR3 is 13 residues long. Germline CDR1 is SNHLY and CDR2 is FYNNEI. CDR3 residues: CARGQENTGELFF.

This chain uses TRBV21-1 with TRBJ2-3; TCRdb's D call of TRBD1 is untestable without DNA. TRBV21-1 is marked as a pseudogene. The CDR3 consists of 16 residues. The CDR3 spells CASSTFRGRVTDTQYF.

This rearrangement joins TRBV20-1 to TRBJ2-7; TCRdb's assignment of TRBD2 cannot be checked, as there is no DNA. Germline lookup yields CDR1 DFQATT and CDR2 SNEGSKA (reference sequence). The CDR3 sequence is 15 residues long. CDR3 loop: CSARSFRGGSYEQYF.

V gene TRBV28 combines with J gene TRBJ1-5; TCRdb lists TRBD1, though no DNA is available to test this call. CDR1 and CDR2 (germline): MDHEN, SYDVKM. The CDR3 length is 15 residues. The CDR3 region is CASSLAGVGNQPQHF.

This rearrangement joins TRBV15 to TRBJ1-1. Germline CDR1 reads LNHNV; CDR2 reads YYDKDF (reference sequence). This CDR3 region has 13 residues. This chain's CDR3 is CATSHRAGTEAFF.

The chain couples TRBV7-2 to TRBJ2-7. The CDR3 consists of 12 residues. Per germline, CDR1 SGHTA and CDR2 FQGNSA. The CDR3 region is CASSLGLKEQYF.

The chain links TRBV7-9 to TRBJ2-5; the D call of TRBD1 rests on TCRdb alone, since no DNA is present to check it. The CDR3 is made up of 15 amino acids. Germline V CDR1 and CDR2: SEHNR, FQNEAQ (reference sequence). The CDR3 is CASRTTGGFEETQYF.

The genes are TRBV7-9 and TRBJ1-5; there is no DNA to check the TCRdb D call of TRBD1. This CDR3 contains 15 residues. The germline V gene has CDR1 SEHNR and CDR2 FQNEAQ (reference sequence). The CDR3 is CASSPTGGKGWPQHF.

The chain joins TRBV5-1 to TRBJ2-1; TCRdb reports TRBD2, a call that lacks DNA to check it against. This CDR3 is 16 amino acids long. Germline V gene data show CDR1 as SGHRS and CDR2 as YFSETQ. CDR3 loop: CASSPYSGGSYNEQFF.

The chain carries TRBV12-3 or TRBV12-4 and TRBJ2-5; TCRdb returns TRBD2, unconfirmable since there is no DNA. The CDR3 covers 18 residues. CDR3 in amino acids: CASTTSNLLAGRQETQYF.

The rearrangement uses TRBV6-5 and TRBJ1-1. This CDR3 region has 12 residues. Germline lookup yields CDR1 MNHEY and CDR2 SVGAGI. CDR3 sequence: CASSQMNTEAFF.

The chain is built from TRBV18 and TRBJ2-1. The CDR3 is 12 amino acids. Germline V gene sequence: CDR1 KGHSH, CDR2 LQKENI. The CDR3 here is CASSPRRDEQFF.

The CDR3 spells CASSPMTGVLVFSYNEQFF. The chain carries TRBV7-8 and TRBJ2-1; TCRdb designates TRBD1, a call that cannot be tested without DNA. Germline CDR1 reads SGHVS; CDR2 reads FQNEAQ. This CDR3 is 19 amino acids long.

This chain uses TRBV7-3 with TRBJ2-1; TCRdb selects TRBD2, and the lack of DNA leaves this call unchecked. CDR1 is SGHTA and CDR2 is FQGTGA in the germline V gene. This CDR3 comprises 16 residues. The CDR3 loop is CASSQGLAGFYNEQFF.